The present TCR beta chain was sequenced within a study of early T cells in non-severe SARS-CoV-2 infection. The V gene's germline CDR1 is SNHLY and CDR2 FYNNEI. V lost 7 bases and J 5 bases, leaving 17 bases between the germline ends. This CDR3 spans 14 amino acids. TCRdb reanalysed the 5' RACE reads using MiXCR and keeps one entry per CDR3 protein. The profile shows 55,000 to 75,000 distinct CDR3 sequences, 12% of them singletons. The TCR was taken from an adult who was a healthcare worker with PCR-confirmed SARS-CoV-2 infection or an uninfected control (not recorded which). The chain recombines TRBV2 with TRBJ1-1, with D hard to call. Sequenced sample: whole blood. The CDR3 DNA is TGTGCCAGCATCCCAGTGTTGGGAGCGACTGAAGCTTTCTTT. Translating gives CASIPVLGATEAFF.